Each of the 23 T cell receptor beta chains below was sequenced from the same sample in a study of shared clonotypes between healthy human individuals. Clones were sequenced by immunoSEQ multiplex PCR, and TCRdb holds only the in-frame ones, with some missing. The sample carries around 1.1 million clones, around three quarters recorded once. Sequenced: memory CD4+ T cells from PBMCs. Subset reported: CD45RA-negative fraction. The receptor set was obtained from a man in his late teens or twenties in good health. Some clones in this sample may be carry-over from other donors' samples.

The chain recombines TRBV6-1 with TRBJ1-5, with D uncertain. Trimming pared 4 bases from V and 9 bases from J, leaving 13 bases between. CDR3 length: 13 residues. Germline CDR1 MNHNS, CDR2 SASEGT. DNA for the CDR3: TGTGCCAGCAGTGGGGAGGGTCCAACGCCCCAGCATTTT. Translating gives CASSGEGPTPQHF.

The chain joins TRBV5-6 to TRBJ1-3, with no clear D. V lost 4 bases, J lost 0 bases, and 8 bases lay in between. Germline CDR1 reads SGHDT; CDR2 reads YYEEEE. CDR3 length equals 14 residues. The CDR3 loop is CASSLTISGNTIYF. Written as DNA, the CDR3 is TGTGCCAGCAGCCTGACTATCTCTGGAAACACCATATATTTT.

The chain uses TRBV5-1 and TRBJ1-1; D gene ambiguous. Trimming took 2 bases from V and 3 from J, leaving 11 bases between them. This CDR3 has 14 amino acids. The germline gives CDR1 SGHRS, CDR2 YFSETQ. CDR3 amino acids: CASSFGGSDTEAFF. The CDR3 DNA sequence: TGCGCCAGCAGCTTTGGAGGTTCCGACACTGAAGCTTTCTTT.

This clone was counted between two and nine times. The sample carries other DNA sequences with the same CDR3. The chain recombines TRBV28 with TRBJ2-7, with D uncertain. The CDR3 is 12 amino acids. Germline V CDR1 and CDR2: MDHEN, SYDVKM. The V and J ends lost 2 bases and 3 bases respectively, with 5 bases between them. This chain's CDR3 is CASSLNSYEQYF. In DNA form, the CDR3 reads TGTGCCAGCAGTTTAAACAGCTACGAGCAGTACTTC.

This sequence joins TRBV27 and TRBJ2-7, with a tentative D call TRBD1 (5 bases). The V gene's germline CDR1 is MNHEY and CDR2 SMNVEV (reference sequence). The V and J ends lost 3 bases and 5 bases respectively, with 17 bases between them. This CDR3 contains 15 residues. Here the CDR3 reads CASSFRATGTHEQYF. The CDR3, as DNA: TGTGCCAGCAGTTTCAGGGCTACAGGTACACACGAGCAGTACTTC.

The chain combines TRBV5-4 with TRBJ2-1, with D perhaps matching TRBD2 (5 bases). Germline CDR1 is SGHNT and CDR2 is YYREEE (reference sequence). The V and J ends lost 4 bases and 9 bases respectively, with 23 bases between them. The CDR3 extends over 16 amino acids. Here the CDR3 reads CASSLSGLSRVSEQFF. The CDR3 nucleotides read TGTGCCAGCAGCCTGTCCGGACTGAGCCGGGTTAGTGAGCAGTTCTTC.

This clone has just one count. The chain employs TRBV18 and TRBJ1-4; 9 bases agree with TRBD1. Trimming cost V 6 bases and J 4 bases; bases outside gene matches: 12. CDR1 and CDR2 (germline): KGHSH, LQKENI. This CDR3 has 17 residues. CDR3 nucleotide sequence: TGTGCCAGCTCCCCGGGAACAGGGGGCACGGGTAATGAAAAACTGTTTTTT. Translation gives CASSPGTGGTGNEKLFF.

The rearrangement links TRBV28 to TRBJ1-2, with D possibly being TRBD1 (5 bases). This CDR3 is 16 amino acids long. V lost 3 bases, J lost 4 bases, and 18 bases lay in between. CDR1 MDHEN and CDR2 SYDVKM come from the germline V gene. The CDR3 nucleotides read TGTGCCAGCAGTTTTGCGTCAAGGGGTTTTGGCTATGGCTACACCTTC. This sequence encodes CASSFASRGFGYGYTF.

This clone was detected once. The J gene is TRBJ2-5, the V gene TRBV28; no reliable D call. V lost 3 bases and J lost 4, with 12 bases in between. Germline assignment: CDR1 MDHEN and CDR2 SYDVKM. The CDR3 contains 14 residues. The CDR3 loop reads CASSLRSQAETQYF. The CDR3 DNA sequence: TGTGCCAGCAGTTTGCGGTCCCAGGCAGAGACCCAGTACTTC. Combining the CDR3 with reference TRBV28 and TRBJ2-5 gives the whole variable domain DVKVTQSSRYLVKRTGEKVFLECVQDMDHENMFWYRQDPGLGLRLIYFSYDVKMKEKGDIPEGYSVSREKKERFSLILESASTNQTSMYLCASSLRSQAETQYFGPGTRLLVL.

This rearrangement joins TRBV28 to TRBJ2-1, with TRBD2 matching 9 bases. The germline gives CDR1 MDHEN, CDR2 SYDVKM. Trimming took 3 bases from V and 4 from J; bases not matched to a gene: 4. The CDR3 contains 15 residues. This CDR3 reads CASSFGGRGYNEQFF. In DNA, the CDR3 is TGTGCCAGCAGTTTTGGCGGGAGGGGATACAATGAGCAGTTCTTC. The complete variable domain, with remaining parts taken from reference TRBV28 and TRBJ2-1, reads DVKVTQSSRYLVKRTGEKVFLECVQDMDHENMFWYRQDPGLGLRLIYFSYDVKMKEKGDIPEGYSVSREKKERFSLILESASTNQTSMYLCASSFGGRGYNEQFFGPGTRLTVL.

V gene TRBV27 combines with J gene TRBJ1-2; maybe TRBD1 (5 bases). With 6 bases removed from V and 2 bases from J, the gap between germline ends came to 10 bases. This CDR3 contains 13 residues. In germline, CDR1 is MNHEY, CDR2 SMNVEV (reference sequence). The CDR3 protein is CASSPKGNYGYTF. In DNA, the CDR3 is TGTGCCAGCAGCCCCAAGGGGAACTATGGCTACACCTTC.

This chain uses TRBV5-8 with TRBJ2-7; no clear D gene. The CDR3 has 13 amino acids. The V end was cut by 7 bases, the J end by 2 bases, with 13 bases between. The germline V gene encodes CDR1 SGHTS and CDR2 YDEGEE. The CDR3 DNA follows: TGTGCCAGCCTCCCCCGGCCCACCTACGAGCAGTACTTC. Translation: CASLPRPTYEQYF.

In the case of this clone: Other DNA sequences of this sample code for an identical CDR3. V gene TRBV5-1 combines with J gene TRBJ2-2; a possible D gene is TRBD2 (5 bases). The CDR3 is 14 residues long. The V and J ends lost 0 bases and 5 bases respectively, with 8 bases between them. Looked up from germline, CDR1 is SGHRS and CDR2 is YFSETQ. For the CDR3, the DNA is TGCGCCAGCAGCTTGGCGGGAAGAACCGGGGAGCTGTTTTTT. Translated: CASSLAGRTGELFF. Based on the CDR3 plus reference TRBV5-1 and TRBJ2-2, the full variable domain is KAGVTQTPRYLIKTRGQQVTLSCSPISGHRSVSWYQQTPGQGLQFLFEYFSETQRNKGNFPGRFSGRQFSNSRSEMNVSTLELGDSALYLCASSLAGRTGELFFGEGSRLTVL.

This clone was recorded a few times. The CDR3 loop is CSVVGSPCEQYF. The CDR3 DNA is TGCAGCGTTGTAGGCAGCCCCTGCGAGCAGTACTTC. The chain carries TRBV29-1 and TRBJ2-5; no clear D gene. The end of the DNA is better explained by TRBJ2-7, so the J call may be wrong. The CDR3 is 12 residues long. Germline CDR1 SQVTM, CDR2 ANQGSEA.

The chain links TRBV9 to TRBJ2-7; maybe TRBD2 (5 bases). Germline V CDR1 and CDR2: SGDLS, YYNGEE. Trimming left V 4 bases short and J 2 bases short, with 13 bases between. The CDR3 extends over 14 amino acids. The CDR3 region is CASSPLSGTYEQYF. CDR3 in DNA: TGTGCCAGCAGCCCTTTAAGCGGAACCTACGAGCAGTACTTC.

V usage is TRBV4-1 and J usage is TRBJ2-1; TRBD1 aligns across 7 bases. V trimming: 3 bases; J trimming: 0 bases; junction bases outside the gene matches: 8. The CDR3 has 17 amino acids. Germline V gene sequence: CDR1 MGHRA, CDR2 YSYEKL. The CDR3 sequence is CASSHPPGQTSYNEQFF. The CDR3 DNA is TGCGCCAGCAGCCACCCACCGGGACAGACCTCCTACAATGAGCAGTTCTTC.

V is TRBV2 and J is TRBJ2-1; 7 bases match TRBD1. The CDR3 loop spans 17 amino acids. The V gene's germline CDR1 is SNHLY and CDR2 FYNNEI. The junction had 12 bases not matched to a gene; V was cut back by 6 bases and J by 1 base. CDR3 in DNA: TGTGCCAGCAGGGGATCAACAGGGGTAGGGTCCTACAATGAGCAGTTCTTC. Translated: CASRGSTGVGSYNEQFF.

CDR3: CASSPGHPNTEAFF. CDR3 nucleotides: TGTGCCAGTAGTCCGGGACACCCGAACACTGAAGCTTTCTTT. The chain links TRBV19 to TRBJ1-1; possible D gene TRBD1, 6 bases. The CDR3 runs 14 residues. Germline V gene data show CDR1 as LNHDA and CDR2 as SQIVND (reference sequence). Between the trimmed V and J ends, which lost 5 bases and 1 base, there was a span of 11 bases.

This sequence joins TRBV2 and TRBJ2-7; 9 nucleotides align to TRBD1. V lost 5 bases and J lost 6; bases outside the gene matches: 11. Germline V gives CDR1 SNHLY, CDR2 FYNNEI. The CDR3 loop spans 15 amino acids. CDR3 nucleotide sequence: TGTGCCAGCAGTCGCCCCGGGACAGGGACAGGCGAGCAGTACTTC. It yields the protein CASSRPGTGTGEQYF. The variable domain in full, with the rest retrieved from reference TRBV2 and TRBJ2-7, is EPEVTQTPSHQVTQMGQEVILRCVPISNHLYFYWYRQILGQKVEFLVSFYNNEISEKSEIFDDQFSVERPDGSNFTLKIRSTKLEDSAMYFCASSRPGTGTGEQYFGPGTRLTVT.

The chain combines TRBV19 with TRBJ2-2; maybe TRBD2 (6 bases). Germline loops: CDR1 LNHDA, CDR2 SQIVND (reference sequence). V shed 4 bases and J shed 7 bases, with 22 bases lying between them. The CDR3 length is 17 residues. CDR3 sequence: CASSSPGLAESFGELFF. The CDR3 bases are TGTGCCAGTAGTAGCCCAGGGTTAGCGGAGTCTTTCGGGGAGCTGTTTTTT.

The genes are TRBV4-2 and TRBJ1-4; D not resolved. The V and J ends lost 4 bases and 4 bases respectively, with 13 bases between them. CDR1 LGHNA and CDR2 YNFKEQ come from the germline V gene. The length of the CDR3 is 15 residues. CDR3 bases: TGTGCCAGCAGCCCCCCGAGCGAGGGTAATGAAAAACTGTTTTTT. As protein: CASSPPSEGNEKLFF.

This chain links TRBV18 with TRBJ1-1; the D gene is possibly TRBD1 (5 bases). Trimming left V 3 bases short and J 4 bases short, with 12 bases between. The CDR3 spans 14 residues. Germline loops: CDR1 KGHSH, CDR2 LQKENI. The CDR3 DNA reads TGTGCCAGCTCACCTGTGGGGGGGACCACTGAAGCTTTCTTT. Its protein is CASSPVGGTTEAFF.

The chain couples TRBV7-8 to TRBJ1-3; D might be TRBD1 (5 bases). V dropped 5 bases and J dropped 4 bases, with 15 bases sitting between them. Germline values: CDR1 SGHVS, CDR2 FQNEAQ. The CDR3 covers 15 residues. This CDR3 reads CASSRRGGRGNTIYF. CDR3 DNA sequence: TGTGCCAGCAGCCGTAGGGGAGGGAGAGGAAACACCATATATTTT.